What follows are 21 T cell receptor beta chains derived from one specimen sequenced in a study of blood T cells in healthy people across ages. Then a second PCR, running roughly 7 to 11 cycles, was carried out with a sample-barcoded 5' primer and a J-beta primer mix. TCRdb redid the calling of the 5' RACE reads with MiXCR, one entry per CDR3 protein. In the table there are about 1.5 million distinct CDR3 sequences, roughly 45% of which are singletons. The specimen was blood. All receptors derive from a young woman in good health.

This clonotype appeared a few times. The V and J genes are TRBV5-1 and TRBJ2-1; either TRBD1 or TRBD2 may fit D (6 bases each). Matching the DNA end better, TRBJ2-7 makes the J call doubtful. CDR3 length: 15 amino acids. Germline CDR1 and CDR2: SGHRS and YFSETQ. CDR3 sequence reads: CASSLQGGSYNEQYF. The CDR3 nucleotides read TGCGCCAGCAGCTTACAGGGAGGCTCCTACAATGAGCAGTACTTC.

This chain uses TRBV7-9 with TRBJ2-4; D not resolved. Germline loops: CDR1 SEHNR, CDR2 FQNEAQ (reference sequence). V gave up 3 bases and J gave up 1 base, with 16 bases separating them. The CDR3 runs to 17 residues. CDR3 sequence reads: CASSFSGTQWAKNIQYF. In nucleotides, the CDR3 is TGTGCCAGCAGCTTCTCCGGCACTCAATGGGCCAAAAACATTCAGTACTTC. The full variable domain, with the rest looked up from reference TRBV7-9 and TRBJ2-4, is DTGVSQNPRHKITKRGQNVTFRCDPISEHNRLYWYRQTLGQGPEFLTYFQNEAQLEKSRLLSDRFSAERPKGSFSTLEIQRTEQGDSAMYLCASSFSGTQWAKNIQYFGAGTRLSVL.

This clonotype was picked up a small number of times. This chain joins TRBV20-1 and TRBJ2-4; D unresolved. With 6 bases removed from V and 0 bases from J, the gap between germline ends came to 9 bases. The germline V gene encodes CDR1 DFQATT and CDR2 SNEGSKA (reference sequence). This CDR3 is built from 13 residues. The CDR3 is CSAPYLAKNIQYF. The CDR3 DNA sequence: TGCAGTGCCCCGTACCTAGCCAAAAACATTCAGTACTTC.

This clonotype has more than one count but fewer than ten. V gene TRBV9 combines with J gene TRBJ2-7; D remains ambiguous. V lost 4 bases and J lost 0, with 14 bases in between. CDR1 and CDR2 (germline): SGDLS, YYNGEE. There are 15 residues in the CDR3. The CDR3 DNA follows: TGTGCCAGCAGCCCTCCTCTCTCCCCCTCCTACGAGCAGTACTTC. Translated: CASSPPLSPSYEQYF.

The CDR3 spells CSLTRNYNEQYF. CDR3 nucleotides: TGCAGCCTTACAAGGAACTACAATGAGCAGTACTTC. The rearrangement uses TRBV29-1 and TRBJ2-5; D ambiguous. The V gene lost 8 bases and the J gene lost 11 bases, with 21 bases spanning the gap. Germline V gene lookup returns CDR1 SQVTM and CDR2 ANQGSEA. CDR3 length: 12 amino acids. Full variable domain (outside the CDR3, taken from reference TRBV29-1 and TRBJ2-5): SAVISQKPSRDICQRGTSLTIQCQVDSQVTMMFWYRQQPGQSLTLIATANQGSEATYESGFVIDKFPISRPNLTFSTLTVSNMSPEDSSIYLCSLTRNYNEQYFGPGTRLLVL.

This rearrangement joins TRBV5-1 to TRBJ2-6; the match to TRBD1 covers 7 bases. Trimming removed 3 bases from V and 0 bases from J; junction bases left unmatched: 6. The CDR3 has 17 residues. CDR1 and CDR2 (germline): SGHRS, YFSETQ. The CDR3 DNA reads TGCGCCAGCAGCTCTCCGGGACAGAACTCTGGGGCCAACGTCCTGACTTTC. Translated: CASSSPGQNSGANVLTF. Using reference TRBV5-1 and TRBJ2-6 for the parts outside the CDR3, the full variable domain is KAGVTQTPRYLIKTRGQQVTLSCSPISGHRSVSWYQQTPGQGLQFLFEYFSETQRNKGNFPGRFSGRQFSNSRSEMNVSTLELGDSALYLCASSSPGQNSGANVLTFGAGSRLTVL.

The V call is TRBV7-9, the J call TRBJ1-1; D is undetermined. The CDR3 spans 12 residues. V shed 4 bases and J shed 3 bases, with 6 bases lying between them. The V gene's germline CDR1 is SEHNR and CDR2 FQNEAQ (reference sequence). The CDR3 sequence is CASSSVYTEAFF. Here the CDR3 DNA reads TGTGCCAGCAGCTCAGTGTACACTGAAGCTTTCTTT.

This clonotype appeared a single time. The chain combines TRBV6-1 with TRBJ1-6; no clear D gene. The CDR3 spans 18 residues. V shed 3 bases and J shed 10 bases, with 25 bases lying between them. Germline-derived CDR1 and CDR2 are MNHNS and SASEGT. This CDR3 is CASSDLGTKVSGWSPLHF. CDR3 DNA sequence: TGTGCCAGCAGTGATTTAGGAACCAAGGTCTCGGGATGGTCACCCCTCCACTTT.

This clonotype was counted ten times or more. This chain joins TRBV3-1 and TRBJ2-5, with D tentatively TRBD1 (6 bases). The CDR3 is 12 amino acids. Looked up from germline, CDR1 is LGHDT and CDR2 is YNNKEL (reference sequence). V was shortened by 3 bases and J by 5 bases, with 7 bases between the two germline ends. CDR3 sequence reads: CASSQGAETQYF. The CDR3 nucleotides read TGTGCCAGCAGCCAGGGGGCGGAGACCCAGTACTTC.

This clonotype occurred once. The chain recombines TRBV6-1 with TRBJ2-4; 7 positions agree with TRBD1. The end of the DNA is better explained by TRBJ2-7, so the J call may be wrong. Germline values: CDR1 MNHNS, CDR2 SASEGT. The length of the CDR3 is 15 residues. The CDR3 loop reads CASSERGTVPYEQYF. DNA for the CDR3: TGTGCCAGCAGTGAAAGGGGGACAGTCCCCTACGAGCAGTACTTC.

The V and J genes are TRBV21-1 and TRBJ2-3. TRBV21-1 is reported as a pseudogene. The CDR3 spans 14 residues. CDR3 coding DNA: TGTGCCAGCAGCGCACGAGGACGCAGAGATACGCAGTATTTT. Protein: CASSARGRRDTQYF.

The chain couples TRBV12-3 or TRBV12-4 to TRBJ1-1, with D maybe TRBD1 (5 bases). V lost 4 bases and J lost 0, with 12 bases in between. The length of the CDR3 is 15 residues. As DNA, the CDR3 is TGTGCCAGCAGTTCCCGGGACCCCATGAACACTGAAGCTTTCTTT. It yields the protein CASSSRDPMNTEAFF.

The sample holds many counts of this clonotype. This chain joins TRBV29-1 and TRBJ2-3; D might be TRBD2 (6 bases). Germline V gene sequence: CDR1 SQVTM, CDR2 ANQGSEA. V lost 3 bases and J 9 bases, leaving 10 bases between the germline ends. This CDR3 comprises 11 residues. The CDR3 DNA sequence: TGCAGCGTTGATTCTAGCGCCACGCAGTATTTT. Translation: CSVDSSATQYF.

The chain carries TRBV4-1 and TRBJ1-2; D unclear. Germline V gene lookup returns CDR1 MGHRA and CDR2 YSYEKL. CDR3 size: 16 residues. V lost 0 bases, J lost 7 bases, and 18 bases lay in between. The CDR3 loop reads CASSQDPGSSPPGYTF. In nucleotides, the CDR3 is TGCGCCAGCAGCCAAGATCCTGGGTCGTCCCCGCCTGGCTACACCTTC.

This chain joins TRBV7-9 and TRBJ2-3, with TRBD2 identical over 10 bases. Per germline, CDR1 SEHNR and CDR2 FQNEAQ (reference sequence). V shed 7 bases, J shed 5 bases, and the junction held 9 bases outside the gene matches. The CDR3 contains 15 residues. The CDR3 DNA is TGTGCCAGCACCCAAGCGGGGGGGCCTGGAGATACGCAGTATTTT. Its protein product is CASTQAGGPGDTQYF.

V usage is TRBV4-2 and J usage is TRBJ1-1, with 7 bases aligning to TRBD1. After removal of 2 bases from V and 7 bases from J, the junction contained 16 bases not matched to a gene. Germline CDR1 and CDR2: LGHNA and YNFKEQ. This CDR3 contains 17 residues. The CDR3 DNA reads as TGTGCCAGCAGCCAAAGGGGTGAGGGGGCAAGAGACGATGAAGCTTTCTTT. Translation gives CASSQRGEGARDDEAFF.

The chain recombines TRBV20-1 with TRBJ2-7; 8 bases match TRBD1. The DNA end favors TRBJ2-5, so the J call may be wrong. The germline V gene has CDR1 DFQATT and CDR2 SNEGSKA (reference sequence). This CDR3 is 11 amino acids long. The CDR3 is CRVDREETQYF. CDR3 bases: TGCAGGGTGGACAGGGAAGAGACCCAGTACTTC.

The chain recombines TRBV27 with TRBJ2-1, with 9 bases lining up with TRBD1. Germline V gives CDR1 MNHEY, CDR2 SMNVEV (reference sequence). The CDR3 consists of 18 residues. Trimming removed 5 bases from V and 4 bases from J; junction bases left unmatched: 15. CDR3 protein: CASSALLPGTGLYNEQFF. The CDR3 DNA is TGTGCCAGCAGTGCCCTTCTGCCCGGGACAGGGTTATACAATGAGCAGTTCTTC.

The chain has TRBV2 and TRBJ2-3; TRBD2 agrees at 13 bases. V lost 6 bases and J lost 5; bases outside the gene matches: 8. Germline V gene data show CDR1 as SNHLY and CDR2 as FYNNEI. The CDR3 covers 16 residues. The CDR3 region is CASRGTSGEFGDTQYF. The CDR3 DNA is TGTGCCAGCAGGGGGACTAGCGGGGAGTTCGGAGATACGCAGTATTTT.

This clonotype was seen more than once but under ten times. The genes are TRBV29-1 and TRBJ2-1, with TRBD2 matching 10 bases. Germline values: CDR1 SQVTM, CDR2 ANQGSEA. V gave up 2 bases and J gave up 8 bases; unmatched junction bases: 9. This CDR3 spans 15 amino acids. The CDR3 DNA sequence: TGCAGCGTTGAATCAGCGGGAGGGCCTTTAGATGAGCAGTTCTTC. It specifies CSVESAGGPLDEQFF.

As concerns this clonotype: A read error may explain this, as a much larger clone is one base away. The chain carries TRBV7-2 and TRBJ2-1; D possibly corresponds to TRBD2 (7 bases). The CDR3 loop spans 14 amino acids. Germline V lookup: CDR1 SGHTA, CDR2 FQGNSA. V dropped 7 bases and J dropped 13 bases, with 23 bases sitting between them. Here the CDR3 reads CASTKRGGGETQFF. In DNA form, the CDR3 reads TGTGCCAGCACCAAAAGGGGGGGAGGTGAGACCCAGTTCTTC.